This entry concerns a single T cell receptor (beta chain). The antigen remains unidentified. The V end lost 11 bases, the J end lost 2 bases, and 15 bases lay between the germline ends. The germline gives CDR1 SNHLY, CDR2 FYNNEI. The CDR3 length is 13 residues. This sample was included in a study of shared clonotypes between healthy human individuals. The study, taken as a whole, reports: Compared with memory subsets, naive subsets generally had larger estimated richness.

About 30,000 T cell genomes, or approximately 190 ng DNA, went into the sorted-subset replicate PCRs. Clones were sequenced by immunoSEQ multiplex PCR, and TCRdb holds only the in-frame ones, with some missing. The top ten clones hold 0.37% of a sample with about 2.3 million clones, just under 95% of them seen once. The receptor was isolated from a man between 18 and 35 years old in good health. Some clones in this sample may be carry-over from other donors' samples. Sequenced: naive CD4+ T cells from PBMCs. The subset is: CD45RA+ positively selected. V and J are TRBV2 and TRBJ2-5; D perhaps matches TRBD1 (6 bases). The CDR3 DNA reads TGTGCCTCTCTCATGGGGACACAAGAGACCCAGTACTTC. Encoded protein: CASLMGTQETQYF.